Listed below are T cell receptor beta chains from one sample, sequenced in a study of T cell repertoires in cytomegalovirus infection. For these receptors, no antigen is known. TCRdb called the reads again in MiXCR, with one record for every CDR3 protein. The sample lists approximately 990,000 distinct CDR3 sequences, about 33% occurring once. This sample comprised cultured CD8+ T cells from PBMCs, obtained from culture after CMV antigen stimulation. These receptors were obtained from a human donor in good health (CMV status not recorded). Some clones in this sample may be carry-over from other donors' samples. Each CDR3 is given with its conserved first and last residue. A D gene is named only where the DNA matches it firmly. Size values are once, few and many counts, or a class for expanded clones, and some rows have none.

TRBJ2-5 | - | TRBV4-1 | TRBD1 | CASSAAGGSETQYF | TGCGCCAGCAGTGCGGCAGGGGGCTCAGAGACCCAGTACTTC
TRBJ1-2 | - | TRBV6-2/TRBV6-3 | - | CASTDTGNYGYTF | TGTGCCAGCACCGACACGGGGAACTATGGCTACACCTTC
TRBJ2-5 | many | TRBV7-2 | - | CASSSGWLWQTQYF | TGTGCCAGCAGCTCCGGATGGTTGTGGCAGACCCAGTACTTC
TRBJ1-4 | - | TRBV11-1 | - | CASSLRRSNEKLFF | TGTGCCAGCAGCCTACGACGGTCTAATGAAAAACTGTTTTTT
TRBJ2-5 | - | TRBV7-2 | - | CASSLEAGAGETQYF | TGTGCCAGCAGCTTAGAGGCAGGGGCGGGAGAGACCCAGTACTTC
TRBJ1-1 | few | TRBV27 | - | CASSWTDGNTEAFF | TGTGCCAGCAGTTGGACCGACGGGAACACTGAAGCTTTCTTT
TRBJ2-7 | - | TRBV20-1 | - | CSAPLQEGGQYF | TGCAGTGCTCCTTTACAGGAGGGAGGGCAGTACTTC
TRBJ2-2 | - | TRBV4-1 | - | CASSQEPPGELFF | TGCGCCAGCAGCCAAGAACCGCCCGGGGAGCTGTTTTTT
TRBJ1-2 | few | TRBV29-1 | - | CSVEVTGSGGYTF | TGCAGCGTTGAAGTAACAGGGTCGGGTGGCTACACCTTC
TRBJ2-3 | - | TRBV5-1 | - | CASSFRDHPDTQYF | TGCGCCAGCAGCTTCCGGGACCACCCAGATACGCAGTATTTT
TRBJ1-1 | - | TRBV27 | - | CASSPLWGSNTEAFF | TGTGCCAGCAGTCCTCTTTGGGGGTCAAACACTGAAGCTTTCTTT
TRBJ2-7 | many | TRBV6-5 | - | CASSYNREVGEQYF | TGTGCCAGCAGTTACAACAGGGAAGTCGGCGAGCAGTACTTC
TRBJ2-7 | - | TRBV4-1 | TRBD1 | CASSQIGTGAHYEQYF | TGCGCCAGCAGCCAGATAGGGACAGGGGCCCACTACGAGCAGTACTTC
TRBJ1-1 | many | TRBV18 | TRBD1 | CASSEQGVTEAFF | TGTGCCAGCTCTGAACAGGGGGTCACTGAAGCTTTCTTT
TRBJ2-5 | many | TRBV7-2 | - | CASSLAGANTLQETQYF | TGTGCCAGCAGCTTAGCGGGGGCCAATACTCTTCAAGAGACCCAGTACTTC
TRBJ2-1 | - | TRBV7-9 | TRBD1 | CASPKITGATEQFF | TGTGCCAGCCCTAAAATCACAGGGGCAACTGAGCAGTTCTTC
TRBJ1-5 | few | TRBV7-9 | - | CASSSRAKDDQPQHF | TGTGCCAGCAGCTCCCGGGCTAAAGACGATCAGCCCCAGCATTTT
TRBJ2-1 | few | TRBV29-1 | - | CSVVRNEQFF | TGCAGCGTTGTTAGGAATGAGCAGTTCTTC
TRBJ2-4 | many | TRBV7-2 | - | CASSFGQRKNIQYF | TGTGCCAGCAGCTTTGGTCAGAGAAAAAACATTCAGTACTTC
TRBJ2-3 | - | TRBV27 | - | CASSPPNTDTQYF | TGTGCCAGCAGTCCCCCCAACACAGATACGCAGTATTTT
TRBJ2-4 | - | TRBV27 | - | CASSLPDLIAKNIQYF | TGTGCCAGCAGTTTACCCGACCTGATAGCCAAAAACATTCAGTACTTC
TRBJ2-4 | many | TRBV7-9 | TRBD2 | CASSPRNANPREGTSKNIQYF | TGTGCCAGCAGCCCCCGTAACGCAAACCCCCGGGAGGGCACCTCCAAAAACATTCAGTACTTC
TRBJ1-1 | - | TRBV12-3/TRBV12-4 | - | CASSQGDWDRGTEAFF | TGTGCCAGCAGTCAAGGAGACTGGGACCGAGGCACTGAAGCTTTCTTT
TRBJ1-5 | - | TRBV6-2/TRBV6-3 | - | CASTLNTRDGGDSNQPQHF | TGTGCCAGCACCCTTAACACCCGGGACGGCGGGGATAGCAATCAGCCCCAGCATTTT
TRBJ2-1 | - | TRBV6-8 | TRBD2 | CASSFSGGNHNEQFF | TGTGCCAGCAGCTTTAGCGGGGGGAACCACAATGAGCAGTTCTTC
TRBJ2-2 | many | TRBV7-6 | - | CASSLLSGTGELFF | TGTGCCAGCAGCTTATTGTCCGGCACCGGGGAGCTGTTTTTT
TRBJ1-2 | - | TRBV12-3/TRBV12-4 | - | CASTSGGRGNYGYTF | TGTGCCAGCACCTCGGGGGGGCGAGGAAACTATGGCTACACCTTC
TRBJ1-1 | - | TRBV13 | TRBD1 | CASSLVKGATEAFF | TGTGCCAGCAGCTTAGTAAAGGGGGCTACTGAAGCTTTCTTT
TRBJ2-2 | - | TRBV19 | - | CASSIAVYGGETGELFF | TGTGCCAGTAGTATTGCAGTTTATGGGGGCGAAACCGGGGAGCTGTTTTTT
TRBJ2-2 | - | TRBV6-2/TRBV6-3 | - | CASSFYQFKEVNTGELFF | TGTGCCAGCAGTTTTTACCAATTTAAGGAGGTCAACACCGGGGAGCTGTTTTTT
TRBJ1-4 | - | TRBV19 | TRBD1 | CASSLSPGTGAREKLFF | TGTGCCAGTAGTCTCAGTCCCGGGACAGGGGCCCGAGAAAAACTGTTTTTT
TRBJ2-7 | - | TRBV5-1 | - | CASSIRHGGYEQYF | TGCGCCAGCAGCATACGACATGGTGGGTACGAGCAGTACTTC
TRBJ1-1 | - | TRBV6-1 | TRBD1 | CASSMDRRLTEAFF | TGTGCCAGCAGCATGGACAGGAGACTCACTGAAGCTTTCTTT
TRBJ2-5 | - | TRBV19 | - | CASSRGGFPETQYF | TGTGCCAGTAGTAGAGGCGGGTTCCCGGAGACCCAGTACTTC
TRBJ1-5 | many | TRBV6-5 | - | CASSYDNRQPQHF | TGTGCCAGCAGTTACGACAACCGTCAGCCCCAGCATTTT
TRBJ1-1 | - | TRBV4-1 | TRBD1 | CASSHGQGARFTEAFF | TGCGCCAGCAGCCATGGACAGGGGGCGCGGTTCACTGAAGCTTTCTTT
TRBJ1-1 | - | TRBV9 | - | CASSVGGTSTEAFF | TGTGCCAGCAGCGTAGGTGGGACGAGCACTGAAGCTTTCTTT
TRBJ1-2 | few | TRBV12-3/TRBV12-4 | - | CASSLIGGLNYGYTF | TGTGCCAGCAGTTTAATCGGGGGGCTGAACTATGGCTACACCTTC
TRBJ1-2 | few | TRBV7-8 | - | CASSLNRDPYGYTF | TGTGCCAGCAGCTTAAACAGGGATCCCTATGGCTACACCTTC
TRBJ2-1 | few | TRBV15 | - | CATRGLYNEQFF | TGTGCCACCAGGGGACTTTACAATGAGCAGTTCTTC
TRBJ2-1 | - | TRBV7-9 | - | CASSQGTEKQFF | TGTGCCAGCAGCCAAGGGACGGAAAAGCAGTTCTTC
TRBJ2-7 | few | TRBV7-8 | - | CASTGLDYYEQYF | TGTGCCAGCACAGGACTTGACTACTACGAGCAGTACTTC
TRBJ2-3 | many | TRBV7-9 | - | CASNPEEGGPAASTDTQYF | TGTGCCAGCAACCCCGAGGAGGGAGGACCGGCCGCTAGCACAGATACGCAGTATTTT
TRBJ1-2 | - | TRBV9 | - | CASSPGSRTAYGYTF | TGTGCCAGCAGCCCAGGAAGTAGGACAGCCTATGGCTACACCTTC
TRBJ2-1 | few | TRBV6-6 | - | CASSSTIGNEQFF | TGTGCCAGCAGTAGTACGATCGGCAATGAGCAGTTCTTC
TRBJ2-7 | - | TRBV6-1 | - | CASSEFWSRQGRDEQYF | TGTGCCAGCAGTGAATTTTGGTCTCGGCAGGGGAGAGACGAGCAGTACTTC
TRBJ2-1 | - | TRBV5-6 | - | CASSYDRPYNEQFF | TGTGCCAGCAGCTACGACAGACCCTACAATGAGCAGTTCTTC
TRBJ1-5 | few | TRBV20-1 | TRBD1 | CSARQTGVAQPQHF | TGCAGTGCTAGGCAGACAGGGGTTGCTCAGCCCCAGCATTTT
TRBJ2-3 | many | TRBV12-3/TRBV12-4 | - | CASSVRGGTDTQYF | TGTGCCAGCAGTGTCAGAGGGGGCACAGATACGCAGTATTTT
TRBJ1-2 | few | TRBV6-5 | - | CASSSTMDIRDGYTF | TGTGCCAGCAGTTCGACCATGGACATTCGGGATGGCTACACCTTC
TRBJ2-3 | - | TRBV18 | TRBD2 | CASSPDQAGVSTDTQYF | TGTGCCAGCTCACCAGACCAAGCGGGGGTGAGCACAGATACGCAGTATTTT
TRBJ1-5 | few | TRBV6-6 | - | CASSYPRKGNSGNQPQHF | TGTGCCAGCAGTTACCCGAGGAAGGGGAACTCCGGTAATCAGCCCCAGCATTTT
TRBJ2-2 | - | TRBV2 | - | CASSEADEAGELFF | TGTGCCAGCAGTGAAGCGGATGAGGCCGGGGAGCTGTTTTTT
TRBJ1-1 | - | TRBV11-1 | TRBD1 | CASSLVGTALHTEAFF | TGTGCCAGCAGCTTAGTTGGGACAGCCTTGCACACTGAAGCTTTCTTT
TRBJ1-1 | many | TRBV7-2 | - | CASSLDSGGEAFF | TGTGCCAGCAGCTTAGATTCGGGCGGGGAAGCTTTCTTT
TRBJ2-2 | - | TRBV28 | - | CASRTPRRARNTGELFF | TGTGCCAGCAGGACCCCAAGGAGGGCTAGAAACACCGGGGAGCTGTTTTTT